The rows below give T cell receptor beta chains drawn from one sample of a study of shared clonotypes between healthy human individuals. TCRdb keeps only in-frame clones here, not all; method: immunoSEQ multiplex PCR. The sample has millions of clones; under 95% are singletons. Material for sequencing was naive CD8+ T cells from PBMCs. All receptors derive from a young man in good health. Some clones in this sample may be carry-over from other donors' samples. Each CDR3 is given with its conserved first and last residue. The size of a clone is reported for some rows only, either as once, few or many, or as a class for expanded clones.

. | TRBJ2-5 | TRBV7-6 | CASSQGLAGVGETQYF
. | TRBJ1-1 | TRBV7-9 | CASSPDRRNTEAFF
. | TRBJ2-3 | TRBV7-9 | CAIDTQYF
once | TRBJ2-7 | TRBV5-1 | CASSLARPQASYEQYF
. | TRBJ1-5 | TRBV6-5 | CASSYGGSPNQPQHF
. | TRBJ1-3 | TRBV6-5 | CASSSIRGSGNTIYF
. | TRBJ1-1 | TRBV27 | CASSLVPQSEAFF
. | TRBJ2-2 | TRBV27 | CATGEEGGTGELFF
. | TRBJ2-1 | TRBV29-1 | CSVTGLAFSYNEQFF
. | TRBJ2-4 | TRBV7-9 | CASMGAKNIQYF
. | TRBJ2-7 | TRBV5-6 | CASSSRRNYEQYF
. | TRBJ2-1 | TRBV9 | CASSTSPQNRGYNEQFF
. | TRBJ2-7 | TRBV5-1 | CASSWGQGIYEQYF
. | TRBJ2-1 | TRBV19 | CASSIKVANEQFF
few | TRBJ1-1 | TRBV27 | CASSLRATPDTEAFF
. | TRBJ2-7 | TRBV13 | CASSVFRDRGRDRGEQYF
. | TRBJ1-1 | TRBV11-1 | CASSTRTGATEAFF
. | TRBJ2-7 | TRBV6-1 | CASRETGNYEQYF
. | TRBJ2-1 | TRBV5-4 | CASSFPQRGALSNEQFF
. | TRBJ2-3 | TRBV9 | CASSVGQGPLISTDTQYF
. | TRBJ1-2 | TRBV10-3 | CAISVPGQGYGYTF
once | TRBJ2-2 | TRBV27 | CASSLMGVGTGELFF
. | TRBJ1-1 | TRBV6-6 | CASSNYKGLIEAFF
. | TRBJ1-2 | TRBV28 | CASSRLSAFYGYTF
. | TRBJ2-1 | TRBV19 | CASSMWLAGYNEQFF
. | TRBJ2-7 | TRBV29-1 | CSVVTRGDSYEQYF
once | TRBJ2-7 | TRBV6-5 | CASSYSREQVEQYF
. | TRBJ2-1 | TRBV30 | CVWRPGEGEQFF
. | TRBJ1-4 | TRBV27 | CASSGLFNEKLFF
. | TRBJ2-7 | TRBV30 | CAWRPLGSDEQYF
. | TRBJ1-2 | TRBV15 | CATSPSEGNGYTF
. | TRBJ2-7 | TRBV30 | CAGLLAGADEQYF
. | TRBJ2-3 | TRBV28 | CASSTRTGEAGGPADTQYF
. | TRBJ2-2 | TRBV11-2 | CASSPPALPNTGELFF
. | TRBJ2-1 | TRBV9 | CASSVGGLAVFGEGQFF
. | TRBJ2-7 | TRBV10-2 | CASSATRLAGNYEQYF
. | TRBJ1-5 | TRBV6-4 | CASSPGQGGNQPQHF
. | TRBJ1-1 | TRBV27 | CASSPRAGNTEAFF
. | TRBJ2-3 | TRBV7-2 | CARKTDTQYF
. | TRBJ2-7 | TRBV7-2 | CASSPHSGRATPYEQYF